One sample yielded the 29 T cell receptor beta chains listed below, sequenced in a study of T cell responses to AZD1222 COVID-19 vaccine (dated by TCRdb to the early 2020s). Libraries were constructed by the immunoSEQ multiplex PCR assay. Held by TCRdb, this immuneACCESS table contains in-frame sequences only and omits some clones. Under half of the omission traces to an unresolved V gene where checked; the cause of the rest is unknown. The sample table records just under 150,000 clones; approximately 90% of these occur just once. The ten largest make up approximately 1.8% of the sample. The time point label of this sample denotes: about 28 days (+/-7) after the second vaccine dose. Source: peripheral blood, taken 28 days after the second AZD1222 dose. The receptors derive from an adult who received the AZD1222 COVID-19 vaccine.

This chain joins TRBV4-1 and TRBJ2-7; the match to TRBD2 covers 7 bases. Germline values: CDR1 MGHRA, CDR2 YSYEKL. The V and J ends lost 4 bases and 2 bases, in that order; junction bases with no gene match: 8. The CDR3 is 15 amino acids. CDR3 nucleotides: TGCGCCAGCAGCCTTACTAGCGATCCCCCCTACGAGCAGTACTTC. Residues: CASSLTSDPPYEQYF.

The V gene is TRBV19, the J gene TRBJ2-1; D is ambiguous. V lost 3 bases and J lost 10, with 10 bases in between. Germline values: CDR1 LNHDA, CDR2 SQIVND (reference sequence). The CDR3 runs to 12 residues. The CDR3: CASSMGTREQFF. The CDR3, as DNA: TGTGCCAGTAGTATGGGAACAAGGGAGCAGTTCTTC.

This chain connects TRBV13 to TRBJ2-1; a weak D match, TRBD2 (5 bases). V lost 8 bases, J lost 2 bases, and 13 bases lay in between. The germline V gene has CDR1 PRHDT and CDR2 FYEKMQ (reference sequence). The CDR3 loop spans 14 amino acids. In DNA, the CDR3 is TGTGCCAGCGGAATGGGGAGTCCCTACAATGAGCAGTTCTTC. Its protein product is CASGMGSPYNEQFF. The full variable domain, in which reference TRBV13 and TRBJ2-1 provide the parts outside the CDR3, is AAGVIQSPRHLIKEKRETATLKCYPIPRHDTVYWYQQGPGQDPQFLISFYEKMQSDKGSIPDRFSAQQFSDYHSELNMSSLELGDSALYFCASGMGSPYNEQFFGPGTRLTVL.

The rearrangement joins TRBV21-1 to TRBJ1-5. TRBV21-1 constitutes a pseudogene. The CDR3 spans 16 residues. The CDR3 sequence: CASSKSDRGSLQPQHF. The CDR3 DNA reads TGTGCCAGCAGCAAATCCGACCGGGGGAGTCTTCAGCCCCAGCATTTT.

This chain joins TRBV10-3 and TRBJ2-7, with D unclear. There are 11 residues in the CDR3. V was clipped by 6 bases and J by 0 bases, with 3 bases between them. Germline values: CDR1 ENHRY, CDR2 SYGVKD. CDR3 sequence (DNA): TGTGCCATCAGAGGCTCCTACGAGCAGTACTTC. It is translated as CAIRGSYEQYF.

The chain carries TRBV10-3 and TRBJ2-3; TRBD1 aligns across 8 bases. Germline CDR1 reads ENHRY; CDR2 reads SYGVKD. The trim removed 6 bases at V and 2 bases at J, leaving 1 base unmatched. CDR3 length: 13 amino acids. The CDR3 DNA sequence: TGTGCCATCAGGGGACAGGACACAGATACGCAGTATTTT. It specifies CAIRGQDTDTQYF.

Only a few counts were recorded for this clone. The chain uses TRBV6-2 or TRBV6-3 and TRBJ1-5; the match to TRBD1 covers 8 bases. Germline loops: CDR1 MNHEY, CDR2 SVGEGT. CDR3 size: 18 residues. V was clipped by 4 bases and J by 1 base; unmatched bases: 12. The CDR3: CASSFLRTGGRSNQPQHF. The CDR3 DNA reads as TGTGCCAGCAGTTTTCTAAGAACAGGGGGACGAAGCAATCAGCCCCAGCATTTT.

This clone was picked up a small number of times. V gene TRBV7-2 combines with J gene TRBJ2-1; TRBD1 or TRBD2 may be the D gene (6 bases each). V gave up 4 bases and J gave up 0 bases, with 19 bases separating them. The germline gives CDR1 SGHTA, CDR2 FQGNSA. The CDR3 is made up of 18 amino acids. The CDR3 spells CASSSLPGAEHSYNEQFF. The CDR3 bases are TGTGCCAGCAGCTCGCTACCGGGGGCGGAGCACTCCTACAATGAGCAGTTCTTC.

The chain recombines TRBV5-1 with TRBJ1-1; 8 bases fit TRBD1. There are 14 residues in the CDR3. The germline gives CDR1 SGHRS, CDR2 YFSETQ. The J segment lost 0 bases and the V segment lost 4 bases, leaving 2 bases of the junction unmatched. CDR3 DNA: TGCGCCAGCAGCCGACAGGGGATGAACACTGAAGCTTTCTTT. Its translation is CASSRQGMNTEAFF.

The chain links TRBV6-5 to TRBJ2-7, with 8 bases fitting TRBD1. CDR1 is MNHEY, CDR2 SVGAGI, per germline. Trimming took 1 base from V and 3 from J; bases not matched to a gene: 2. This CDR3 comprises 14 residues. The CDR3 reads CASSYLQGDYEQYF. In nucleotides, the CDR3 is TGTGCCAGCAGTTACTTACAGGGGGACTACGAGCAGTACTTC.

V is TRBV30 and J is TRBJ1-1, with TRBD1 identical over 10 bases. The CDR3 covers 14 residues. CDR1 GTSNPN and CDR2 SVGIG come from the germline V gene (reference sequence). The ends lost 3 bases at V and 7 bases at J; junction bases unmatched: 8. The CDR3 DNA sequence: TGTGCCTGGAGCGGCCGGGACAGGGGATTTGAAGCTTTCTTT. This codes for CAWSGRDRGFEAFF.

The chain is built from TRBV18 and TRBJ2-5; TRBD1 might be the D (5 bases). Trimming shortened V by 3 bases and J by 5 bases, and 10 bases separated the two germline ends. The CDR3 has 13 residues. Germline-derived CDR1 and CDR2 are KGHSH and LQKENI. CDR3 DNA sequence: TGTGCCAGCTCACCGGGGCCTCTTGAGACCCAGTACTTC. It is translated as CASSPGPLETQYF. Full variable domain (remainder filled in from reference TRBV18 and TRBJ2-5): NAGVMQNPRHLVRRRGQEARLRCSPMKGHSHVYWYRQLPEEGLKFMVYLQKENIIDESGMPKERFSAEFPKEGPSILRIQQVVRGDSAAYFCASSPGPLETQYFGPGTRLLVL.

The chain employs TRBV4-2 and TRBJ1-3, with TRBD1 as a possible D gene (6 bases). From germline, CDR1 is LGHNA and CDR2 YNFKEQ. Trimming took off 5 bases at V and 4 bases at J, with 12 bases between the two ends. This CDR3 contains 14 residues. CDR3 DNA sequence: TGTGCCAGCAGCTACGGACAGAACGGAAACACCATATATTTT. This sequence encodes CASSYGQNGNTIYF.

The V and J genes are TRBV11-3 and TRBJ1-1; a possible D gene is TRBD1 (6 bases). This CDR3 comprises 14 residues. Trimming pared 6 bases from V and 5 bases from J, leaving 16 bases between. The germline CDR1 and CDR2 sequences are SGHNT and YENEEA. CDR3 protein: CASRLRGAGTEAFF. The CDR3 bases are TGTGCCAGCAGACTGAGGGGGGCGGGAACTGAAGCTTTCTTT.

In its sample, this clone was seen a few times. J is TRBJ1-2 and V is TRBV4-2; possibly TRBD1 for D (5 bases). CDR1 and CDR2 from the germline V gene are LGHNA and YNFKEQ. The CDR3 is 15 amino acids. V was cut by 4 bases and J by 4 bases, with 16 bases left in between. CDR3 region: CASSPGTGLGYGYTF. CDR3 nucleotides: TGTGCCAGCAGCCCCGGGACGGGGCTCGGCTATGGCTACACCTTC.

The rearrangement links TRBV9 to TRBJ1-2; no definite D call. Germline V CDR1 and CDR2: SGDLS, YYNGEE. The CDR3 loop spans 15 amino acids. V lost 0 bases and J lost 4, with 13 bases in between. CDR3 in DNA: TGTGCCAGCAGCGTAGGGCAGGCAATTCCCTATGGCTACACCTTC. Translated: CASSVGQAIPYGYTF.

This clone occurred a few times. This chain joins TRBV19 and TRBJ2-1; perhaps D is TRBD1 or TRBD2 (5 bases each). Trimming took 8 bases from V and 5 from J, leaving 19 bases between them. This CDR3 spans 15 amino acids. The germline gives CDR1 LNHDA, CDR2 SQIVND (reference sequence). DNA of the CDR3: TGTGCCAGTGCTCCTCGGGGCGGGCTTGACAATGAGCAGTTCTTC. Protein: CASAPRGGLDNEQFF.

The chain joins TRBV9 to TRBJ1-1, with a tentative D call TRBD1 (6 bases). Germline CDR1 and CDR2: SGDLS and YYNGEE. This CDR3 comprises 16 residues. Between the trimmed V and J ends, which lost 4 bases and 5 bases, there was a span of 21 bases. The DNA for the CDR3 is TGTGCCAGCAGCTTCGGGACATTTTTTTCTGGGACTGAAGCTTTCTTT. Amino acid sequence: CASSFGTFFSGTEAFF.

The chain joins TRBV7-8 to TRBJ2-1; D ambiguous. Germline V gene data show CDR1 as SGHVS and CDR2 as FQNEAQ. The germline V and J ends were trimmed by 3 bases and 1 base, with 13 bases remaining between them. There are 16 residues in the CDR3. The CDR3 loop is CASSFSRLLSYNEQFF. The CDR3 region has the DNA TGTGCCAGCAGCTTCTCCCGGCTGCTATCCTACAATGAGCAGTTCTTC. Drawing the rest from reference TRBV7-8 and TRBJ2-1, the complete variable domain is GAGVSQSPRYKVAKRGQDVALRCDPISGHVSLFWYQQALGQGPEFLTYFQNEAQLDKSGLPSDRFFAERPEGSVSTLKIQRTQQEDSAVYLCASSFSRLLSYNEQFFGPGTRLTVL.

DNA for the CDR3: TGTGCCAGCAGTGACAGGGTATTCGTTGGGGCCAACGTCCTGACTTTC. Translating gives CASSDRVFVGANVLTF. The rearrangement links TRBV28 to TRBJ2-6, with TRBD1 matching over 7 bases. The CDR3 runs to 16 residues. The germline V gene has CDR1 MDHEN and CDR2 SYDVKM. V shed 5 bases and J 3 bases; nucleotides not matched to a gene: 7.

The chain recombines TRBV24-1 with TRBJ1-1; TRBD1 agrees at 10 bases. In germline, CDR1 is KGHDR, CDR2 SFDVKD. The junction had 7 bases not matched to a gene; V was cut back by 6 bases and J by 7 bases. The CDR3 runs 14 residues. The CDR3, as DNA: TGTGCCACCAGTACGAGACAGGGGGCCGGTGAAGCTTTCTTT. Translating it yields CATSTRQGAGEAFF.

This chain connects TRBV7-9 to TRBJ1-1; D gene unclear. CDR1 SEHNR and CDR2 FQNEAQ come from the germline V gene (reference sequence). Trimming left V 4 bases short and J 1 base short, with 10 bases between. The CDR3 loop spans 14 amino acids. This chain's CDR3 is CASSSVTRNTEAFF. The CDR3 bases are TGTGCCAGCAGCTCTGTTACACGGAACACTGAAGCTTTCTTT. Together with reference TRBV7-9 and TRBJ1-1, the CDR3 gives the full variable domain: DTGVSQNPRHKITKRGQNVTFRCDPISEHNRLYWYRQTLGQGPEFLTYFQNEAQLEKSRLLSDRFSAERPKGSFSTLEIQRTEQGDSAMYLCASSSVTRNTEAFFGQGTRLTVV.

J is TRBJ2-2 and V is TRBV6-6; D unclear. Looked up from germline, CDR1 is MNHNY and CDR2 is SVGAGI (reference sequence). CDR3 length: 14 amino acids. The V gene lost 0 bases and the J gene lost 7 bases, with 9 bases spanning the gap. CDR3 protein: CASSYSGVGGELFF. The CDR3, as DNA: TGTGCCAGCAGTTACTCCGGAGTCGGCGGGGAGCTGTTTTTT.

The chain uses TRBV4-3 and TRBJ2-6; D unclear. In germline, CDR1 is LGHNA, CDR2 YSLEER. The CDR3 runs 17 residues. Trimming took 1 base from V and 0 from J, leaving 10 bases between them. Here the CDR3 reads CASSQAPVRSGANVLTF. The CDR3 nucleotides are TGCGCCAGCAGCCAAGCCCCTGTTCGCTCTGGGGCCAACGTCCTGACTTTC.

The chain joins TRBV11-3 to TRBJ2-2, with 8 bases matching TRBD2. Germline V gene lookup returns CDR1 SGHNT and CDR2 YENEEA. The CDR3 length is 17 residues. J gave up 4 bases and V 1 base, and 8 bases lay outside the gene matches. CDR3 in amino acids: CASSLVGTRPSTGELFF. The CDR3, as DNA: TGTGCCAGCAGCTTAGTGGGGACTAGACCCTCCACCGGGGAGCTGTTTTTT. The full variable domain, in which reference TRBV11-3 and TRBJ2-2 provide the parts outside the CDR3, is EAGVVQSPRYKIIEKKQPVAFWCNPISGHNTLYWYLQNLGQGPELLIRYENEEAVDDSQLPKDRFSAERLKGVDSTLKIQPAELGDSAVYLCASSLVGTRPSTGELFFGEGSRLTVL.

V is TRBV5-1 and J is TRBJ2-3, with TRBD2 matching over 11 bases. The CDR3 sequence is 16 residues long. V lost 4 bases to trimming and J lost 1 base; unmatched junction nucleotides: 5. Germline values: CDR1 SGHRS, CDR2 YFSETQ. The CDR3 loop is CASSPPGLAGTDTQYF. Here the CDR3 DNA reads TGCGCCAGCAGCCCCCCGGGACTAGCGGGCACAGATACGCAGTATTTT.

The CDR3 region has the DNA TGCGCCAGCAGCTTGCCCAGCGGGAGGGGATTGTTGAGGAAGACAGATACGCAGTATTTT. Translating it yields CASSLPSGRGLLRKTDTQYF. The rearrangement uses TRBV5-1 and TRBJ2-3; 10 positions agree with TRBD2. Germline V gene sequence: CDR1 SGHRS, CDR2 YFSETQ. Trimming at V came to 1 base and at J to 3 bases, leaving 17 bases not matched to a gene. The CDR3 is 20 amino acids.

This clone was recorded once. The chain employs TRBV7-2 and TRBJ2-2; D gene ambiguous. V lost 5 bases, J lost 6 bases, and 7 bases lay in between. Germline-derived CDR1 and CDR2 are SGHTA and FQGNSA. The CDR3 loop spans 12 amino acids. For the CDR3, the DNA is TGTGCCAGCAGCCTCCTCCCCGGGGAGCTGTTTTTT. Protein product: CASSLLPGELFF.

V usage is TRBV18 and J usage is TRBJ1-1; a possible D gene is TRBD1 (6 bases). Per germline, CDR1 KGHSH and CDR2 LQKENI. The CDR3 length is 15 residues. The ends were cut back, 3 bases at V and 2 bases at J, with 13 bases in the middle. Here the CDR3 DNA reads TGTGCCAGCTCACCCTCCGGGACACATAACACTGAAGCTTTCTTT. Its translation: CASSPSGTHNTEAFF. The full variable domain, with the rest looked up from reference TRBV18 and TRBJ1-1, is NAGVMQNPRHLVRRRGQEARLRCSPMKGHSHVYWYRQLPEEGLKFMVYLQKENIIDESGMPKERFSAEFPKEGPSILRIQQVVRGDSAAYFCASSPSGTHNTEAFFGQGTRLTVV.